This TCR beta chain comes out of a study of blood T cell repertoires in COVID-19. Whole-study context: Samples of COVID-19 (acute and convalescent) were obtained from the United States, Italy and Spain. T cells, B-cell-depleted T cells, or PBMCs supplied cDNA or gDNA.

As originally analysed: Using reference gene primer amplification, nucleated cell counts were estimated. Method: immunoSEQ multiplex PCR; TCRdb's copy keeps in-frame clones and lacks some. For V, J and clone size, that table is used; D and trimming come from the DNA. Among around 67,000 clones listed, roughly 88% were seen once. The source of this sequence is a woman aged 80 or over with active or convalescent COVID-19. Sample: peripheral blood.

As DNA, the CDR3 is TGTGCCAGCAGTCTTTTCACAGATACGCAGTATTTT. This codes for CASSLFTDTQYF. The V gene is TRBV12-3 or TRBV12-4, the J gene TRBJ2-3; no reliable D call. The germline V and J ends were trimmed by 5 bases and 2 bases, with 5 bases remaining between them. CDR3 length equals 12 residues.